This T cell receptor (beta chain) originates from a study of identical twins. Study-wide results and caveats: Invariant MAIT and iNKT cells are populations that could partly confound zero-insertion analyses. Whereas memory repertoires showed no such difference, abundant cord blood beta clonotypes carried fewer insertions.

In regard to this clonotype: The antigen remains unidentified.

Template switching, a step in the protocol, added a universal primer site, and cDNA carried unique molecular identifiers. From the 5' RACE reads, TCRdb called clonotypes with MiXCR, one entry per CDR3 protein. The sample shows 700,000 or so distinct CDR3 sequences, 8.6% of them seen only once. In addition, the sample was reused for a study of yellow fever vaccine responses in identical twins.

The source is a woman aged 18-30 years in good health. Sequencing was performed on PBMCs.

The DNA for the CDR3 is TGTGCCATCGAAAACAGGGAGAGCTACGAGCAGTACTTC. It is translated as CAIENRESYEQYF. The genes are TRBV10-3 and TRBJ2-7; the D gene is possibly TRBD1 (6 bases). The CDR3 is made up of 13 amino acids. V dropped 8 bases and J dropped 3 bases, with 14 bases sitting between them. Germline V gives CDR1 ENHRY, CDR2 SYGVKD.